This T cell receptor beta chain was retrieved from a study of blood T cells in healthy people across ages. Study results and limitations: With age, beta diversity per million T cells declined roughly linearly, significantly by 40. In long-lived donors, naive CD4+ cell counts and diversity exceeded those of aged donors.

A word on this clonotype: The antigen is unknown.

The CDR3 is 15 residues long. CDR1 is SGHAT and CDR2 is FQNNGV in the germline V gene. Unmatched junction bases numbered 9, after V lost 5 bases and J lost 5 bases. Peripheral blood samples of approximately 10 milliliters were drawn from each donor. A sample-barcoded 5' primer and a J-beta primer mix were used in a second PCR of roughly 7 to 12 cycles. TCRdb independently ran MiXCR on the 5' RACE reads; one entry per CDR3 protein. The repertoire holds more than 800,000 distinct CDR3 sequences, with 25% to 35% as singletons. The sequencing sample was made of blood. This sequence joins TRBV11-2 and TRBJ2-5; 9 bases agree with TRBD1. The source is an elderly woman in good health. The CDR3 coding sequence is TGTGCCAGCAGCGATGGCCGGGACAGGGTGGAGACCCAGTACTTC. It translates to CASSDGRDRVETQYF. Supplemented by reference TRBV11-2 and TRBJ2-5, the full variable domain reads EAGVAQSPRYKIIEKRQSVAFWCNPISGHATLYWYQQILGQGPKLLIQFQNNGVVDDSQLPKDRFSAERLKGVDSTLKIQPAKLEDSAVYLCASSDGRDRVETQYFGPGTRLLVL.